This T cell receptor (beta chain) is from a study of response to subunit inactivated influenza vaccine. As regards this clonotype: Its antigen is unidentified.

Germline CDR1 is MNHNS and CDR2 is SASEGT. The length of the CDR3 is 14 residues. V lost 9 bases, J lost 0 bases, and 14 bases lay in between. TCRdb fed the RT-PCR reads into MiXCR, producing one record per CDR3 protein. This sample yields roughly 570,000 distinct CDR3 sequences, of which 13% are seen a single time; less than 15% belongs to the top ten. Broader study findings: The authors offered the suggestion that each seasonal influenza vaccination recruits few new T cells.

The starting material was PBMCs from blood, obtained more than 35 days after vaccination. This chain uses TRBV6-1 with TRBJ1-1; possibly TRBD1 for D (6 bases). The clonotype originates from a man aged 45-60 years who received an inactivated influenza vaccine. The CDR3 DNA follows: TGTGCCAGTTCGAATCGGGACATGAACACTGAAGCTTTCTTT. Protein product: CASSNRDMNTEAFF.